The T cell receptor (beta chain) described here comes from a study of Ad26.COV2.S vaccination and SARS-CoV-2 variants. The germline CDR1 and CDR2 sequences are KGHSH and LQKENI. This CDR3 is 15 amino acids long. V shed 3 bases and J 1 base; nucleotides not matched to a gene: 3. The assay was immunoSEQ multiplex PCR, and TCRdb's table has in-frame clones only and misses some. The sample yields roughly 420,000 clones, 89% seen once. The treatment denotes: some 20 received Ad26.COV2.S at low or high dose, single or two shots; several received placebo; per-sample allocation not given. Collection of the samples took place on day 63 after the first injection of vaccine or placebo. An adult aged 18-55 years in Boston served as the donor. The study's findings and limits: The analyses of TCR breadth and depth may have understated the size of total T cell responses. Whether participants received vaccine or placebo, their non-spike TCR breadth was similar.

A remark on this clone: No antigen is known for it.

The J gene is TRBJ2-1, the V gene TRBV18, with 7 positions matching TRBD2. This specimen was peripheral blood, taken in a trial of Ad26.COV2.S vaccine versus placebo. This TCR was sampled from a person between 18 and 65 years old who received the Ad26.COV2.S COVID-19 vaccine or a placebo. In nucleotides, the CDR3 is TGTGCCAGCTCACCGCTAGCGGTATCCTACAATGAGCAGTTCTTC. It encodes CASSPLAVSYNEQFF.